Listed here is a single T cell receptor beta chain. Its target is not known. This beta chain is an off-target read within a library intended for alpha chains, so its frequency means little. The study's findings and limits: Tumor memory CD4+ T cell TCR gene usage clustered with blood and lymph node memory CD4+ cells and lymph node naive CD4+ cells.

Germline assignment: CDR1 DFQATT and CDR2 SNEGSKA (reference sequence). V was clipped by 6 bases and J by 9 bases, with 21 bases between them. This CDR3 region has 13 residues. Constant-region reverse primers amplified full-length variable regions, followed by semi-nested Nested Universal Primer A PCR. MiXCR, applied by TCRdb to the 5' RACE reads, yields one record per CDR3 protein. Counted here are 200 to 250 distinct CDR3 sequences, approximately 94% occurring once; the ten biggest clones make up around 15%. The chain couples TRBV20-1 to TRBJ2-7; D is perhaps TRBD1 (6 bases). The clonotype comes from a female donor with breast cancer. The sequenced sample was memory CD4+ T cells sorted from blood. Subset given: memory CD4+ T cells, CD4+CD45RO+CD25-. Here the CDR3 reads CSAQQAQGWGQYF. In nucleotides, the CDR3 is TGCAGTGCGCAACAGGCACAGGGTTGGGGGCAGTACTTC.